These 14 T cell receptor beta chains were all obtained from the same sample, sequenced in a study of vaccination effects on CD4 cells after COVID-19. Antigens of these TCRs are unknown. Only in-frame clones appear in the TCRdb table, and some are missing; sequencing was by immunoSEQ multiplex PCR. The sample records about 45,000 clones, 60% to 80% being singletons. Isolating CD4+ T cells followed approximately 11 days of culture. This material consisted of CD4+ T cells from PBMCs cultured without peptide, taken before COVID-19 vaccination. Receptors were obtained from a human donor who had a prior SARS-CoV-2 infection.

This clone was seen a handful of times. The rearrangement joins TRBV5-6 to TRBJ2-3; 7 bases are shared with TRBD1. The germline V gene encodes CDR1 SGHDT and CDR2 YYEEEE. V was clipped by 4 bases and J by 3 bases; unmatched bases: 11. The CDR3 runs 16 residues. The CDR3 coding sequence is TGTGCCAGCAGCGAACAGGGACAGCCGTGGACAGATACGCAGTATTTT. Translating gives CASSEQGQPWTDTQYF.

The gene calls are TRBV4-2 and TRBJ2-3; D gene ambiguous. Trimming pared 1 base from V and 4 bases from J, leaving 6 bases between. Per the germline V gene, CDR1 is LGHNA and CDR2 is YNFKEQ. The CDR3 length is 13 residues. Here the CDR3 reads CASSQGWSDTQYF. For the CDR3, the DNA is TGTGCCAGCAGCCAAGGGTGGTCAGATACGCAGTATTTT.

This clone has only one observation. This sequence joins TRBV27 and TRBJ2-1; weak D call: TRBD2 (6 bases). Trimming removed 10 bases at V and 4 bases at J, with 14 bases between. Germline values: CDR1 MNHEY, CDR2 SMNVEV (reference sequence). There are 13 residues in the CDR3. The CDR3 sequence is CATGGNIYNEQFF. In DNA, the CDR3 is TGTGCCACCGGGGGTAACATTTACAATGAGCAGTTCTTC.

The J gene is TRBJ2-1, the V gene TRBV4-1; the D gene is possibly TRBD2 (5 bases). Trimming took off 0 bases at V and 9 bases at J, with 9 bases between the two ends. Germline CDR1 is MGHRA and CDR2 is YSYEKL. This CDR3 region has 13 residues. CDR3 residues: CASSQDIEGEQFF. Written as DNA, the CDR3 is TGCGCCAGCAGCCAAGATATAGAGGGTGAGCAGTTCTTC.

This clone was observed a handful of times. The chain couples TRBV5-4 to TRBJ1-2; possibly TRBD1 for D (5 bases). The germline gives CDR1 SGHNT, CDR2 YYREEE (reference sequence). The CDR3 has 16 amino acids. With 0 bases removed from V and 4 bases from J, the gap between germline ends came to 16 bases. The CDR3 here is CASSLANRRSSYGYTF. The CDR3 nucleotides are TGTGCCAGCAGCTTGGCAAACAGGCGCTCCTCCTATGGCTACACCTTC.

The rearrangement joins TRBV5-4 to TRBJ2-1, with TRBD2 matching over 8 bases. The CDR3 sequence is 16 residues long. The V and J ends lost 1 base and 4 bases, in that order; junction bases with no gene match: 7. Germline loops: CDR1 SGHNT, CDR2 YYREEE (reference sequence). DNA of the CDR3: TGTGCCAGCAGCTTGTCGACTAGCGCCGCTTACAATGAGCAGTTCTTC. It yields the protein CASSLSTSAAYNEQFF.

The V gene is TRBV7-2, the J gene TRBJ1-2; 10 bases are shared with TRBD1. Germline V gene sequence: CDR1 SGHTA, CDR2 FQGNSA. Trimming removed 4 bases from V and 5 bases from J; junction bases left unmatched: 4. The length of the CDR3 is 14 residues. The CDR3 spells CASSSRDRGYGYTF. The CDR3 nucleotides read TGTGCCAGCAGCTCTCGGGACAGGGGATATGGCTACACCTTC.

This chain joins TRBV19 and TRBJ2-7, with TRBD2 identical over 9 bases. The germline gives CDR1 LNHDA, CDR2 SQIVND (reference sequence). CDR3 length: 16 residues. Trimming removed 5 bases from V and 2 bases from J; junction bases left unmatched: 10. The CDR3 sequence: CASSHPRGGTTYEQYF. The CDR3 coding sequence is TGTGCCAGTAGTCATCCGCGGGGGGGGACGACCTACGAGCAGTACTTC.

This sequence joins TRBV4-3 and TRBJ2-2, with D possibly TRBD1 on 7 matching bases. Germline V CDR1 and CDR2: LGHNA, YSLEER. This CDR3 spans 18 amino acids. Trimming removed 1 base from V and 6 bases from J, with 21 bases in between. The CDR3 DNA follows: TGCGCCAGCAGCCAAGTCTTCATCCAGGGGGGACACTCCGGGGAGCTGTTTTTT. Its translation is CASSQVFIQGGHSGELFF.

J is TRBJ1-2 and V is TRBV4-3; the D gene is possibly TRBD1 (5 bases). This CDR3 is 16 amino acids long. Trimming pared 4 bases from V and 4 bases from J, leaving 19 bases between. Germline V lookup: CDR1 LGHNA, CDR2 YSLEER. CDR3 region: CASSRRDGWSSYGYTF. DNA of the CDR3: TGCGCCAGCAGCCGTAGGGACGGCTGGAGTAGCTATGGCTACACCTTC.

V gene TRBV2 combines with J gene TRBJ2-2, with 9 bases identical to TRBD1. CDR1 is SNHLY, CDR2 FYNNEI, per germline. After removal of 3 bases from V and 7 bases from J, the junction contained 3 bases not matched to a gene. The CDR3 runs 14 residues. CDR3 bases: TGTGCCAGCAGTGAGACAGGGGGTGACGGGGAGCTGTTTTTT. As protein: CASSETGGDGELFF.

The chain has TRBV5-1 and TRBJ2-3, with 8 bases fitting TRBD2. V was pared by 4 bases and J by 2 bases, with 9 bases of the junction left unmatched. Germline V lookup: CDR1 SGHRS, CDR2 YFSETQ. The CDR3 contains 16 residues. CDR3 nucleotides: TGCGCCAGCAGCCCGCTGGGACTAGATATCACAGATACGCAGTATTTT. This encodes CASSPLGLDITDTQYF.

The rearrangement uses TRBV7-2 and TRBJ2-7; TRBD2 might be the D (5 bases). V was trimmed by 5 bases and J by 2 bases, leaving 13 bases between them. The germline V gene encodes CDR1 SGHTA and CDR2 FQGNSA. This CDR3 is built from 14 residues. CDR3 nucleotides: TGTGCCAGCAGCCCTCGAGGGCGGACCTACGAGCAGTACTTC. Encoded protein: CASSPRGRTYEQYF.

The V gene is TRBV7-2, the J gene TRBJ2-5, with TRBD2 matching 10 bases. Germline CDR1 reads SGHTA; CDR2 reads FQGNSA. The CDR3 length is 15 residues. The V gene end was trimmed by 0 bases and the J gene end by 9 bases; junction bases not matched to a gene: 7. This CDR3 is CASSLARAGGGAQYF. The CDR3 DNA sequence: TGTGCCAGCAGCTTAGCCCGAGCGGGAGGGGGGGCCCAGTACTTC.